This T cell receptor beta chain comes out of a study of T-cell reconstitution after alpha-beta-depleted transplantation in children. Construction of the TCRbeta library involved unique molecular identifiers. Via MiXCR, TCRdb re-called the PCR reads, giving one row per CDR3 protein. The sample has a few hundred thousand distinct CDR3 sequences; 25% to 30% are singletons. Study-level results: After transplant, high TCRbeta diversity at day 60 in some patients arose from surviving recipient T cells and thymic progenitors.

Notes on this clonotype: Its cognate antigen is unknown.

After removal of 5 bases from V and 0 bases from J, the junction contained 12 bases not matched to a gene. The CDR3 sequence is 18 residues long. Looked up from germline, CDR1 is SGHAT and CDR2 is FQNNGV. Sequencing was performed on PBMCs, taken before TCRalphabeta/CD19-depleted stem cell transplant. The TCR comes from a boy less than two years old with Wiskott-Aldrich syndrome, due to receive a stem cell transplant. The V call is TRBV11-2, the J call TRBJ2-4; 8 bases are shared with TRBD2. The DNA of the CDR3 is TGTGCCAGCAGCCCCCGGGGTAGCGGGATTCTAGCCAAAAACATTCAGTACTTC. Translated: CASSPRGSGILAKNIQYF.